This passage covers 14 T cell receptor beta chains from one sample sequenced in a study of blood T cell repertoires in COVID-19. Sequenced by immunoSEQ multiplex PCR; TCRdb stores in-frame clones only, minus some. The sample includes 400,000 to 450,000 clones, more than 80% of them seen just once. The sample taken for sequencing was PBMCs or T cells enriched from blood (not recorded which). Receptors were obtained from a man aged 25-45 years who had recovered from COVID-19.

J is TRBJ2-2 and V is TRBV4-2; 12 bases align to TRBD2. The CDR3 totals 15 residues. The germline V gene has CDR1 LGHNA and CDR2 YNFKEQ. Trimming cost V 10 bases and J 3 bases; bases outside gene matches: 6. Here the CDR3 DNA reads TGTGCCACCGCCCTAGCGGGAGGGGACACCGGGGAGCTGTTTTTT. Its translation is CATALAGGDTGELFF.

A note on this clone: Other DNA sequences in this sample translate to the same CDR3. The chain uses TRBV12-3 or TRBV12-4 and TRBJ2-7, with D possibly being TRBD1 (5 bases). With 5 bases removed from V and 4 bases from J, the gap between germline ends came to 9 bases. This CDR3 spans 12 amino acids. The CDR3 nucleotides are TGTGCCAGCAGTCTTAGGGGATACGAGCAGTACTTC. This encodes CASSLRGYEQYF.

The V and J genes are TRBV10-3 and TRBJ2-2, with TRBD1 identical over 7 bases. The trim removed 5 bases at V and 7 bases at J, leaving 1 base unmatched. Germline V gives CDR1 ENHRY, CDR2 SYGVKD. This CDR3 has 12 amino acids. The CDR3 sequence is CAISTGVGELFF. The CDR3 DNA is TGTGCCATCAGTACAGGGGTCGGGGAGCTGTTTTTT.

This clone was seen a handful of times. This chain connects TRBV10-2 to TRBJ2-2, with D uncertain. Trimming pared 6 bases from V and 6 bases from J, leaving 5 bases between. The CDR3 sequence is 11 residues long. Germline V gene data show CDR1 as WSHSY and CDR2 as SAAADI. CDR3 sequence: CASRTPGELFF. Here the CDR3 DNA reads TGCGCCAGCAGAACACCCGGGGAGCTGTTTTTT.

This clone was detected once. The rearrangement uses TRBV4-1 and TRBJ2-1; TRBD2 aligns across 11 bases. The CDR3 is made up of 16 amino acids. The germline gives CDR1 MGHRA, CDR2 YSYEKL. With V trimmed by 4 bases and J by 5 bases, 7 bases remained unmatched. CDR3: CASSPRLAGLNNEQFF. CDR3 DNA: TGCGCCAGCAGCCCTCGACTAGCGGGACTTAACAATGAGCAGTTCTTC.

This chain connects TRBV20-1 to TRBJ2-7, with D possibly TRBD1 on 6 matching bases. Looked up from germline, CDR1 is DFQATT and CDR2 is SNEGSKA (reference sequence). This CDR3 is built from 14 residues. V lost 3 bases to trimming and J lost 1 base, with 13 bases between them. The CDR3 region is CSASRQVASYEQYF. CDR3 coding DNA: TGCAGTGCTAGTAGACAGGTAGCGTCCTACGAGCAGTACTTC.

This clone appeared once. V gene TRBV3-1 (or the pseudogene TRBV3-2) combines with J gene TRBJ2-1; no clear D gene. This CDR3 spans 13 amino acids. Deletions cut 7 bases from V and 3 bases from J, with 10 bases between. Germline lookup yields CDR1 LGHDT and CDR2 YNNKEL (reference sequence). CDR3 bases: TGTGCCAGCACCCTGACGGGCTACAATGAGCAGTTCTTC. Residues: CASTLTGYNEQFF.

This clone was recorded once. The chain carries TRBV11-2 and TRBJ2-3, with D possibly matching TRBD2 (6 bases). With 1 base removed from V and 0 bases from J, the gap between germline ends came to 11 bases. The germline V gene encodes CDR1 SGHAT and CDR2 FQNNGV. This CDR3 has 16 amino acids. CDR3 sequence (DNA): TGTGCCAGCAGCTTAGTGTTAGGGACTAGCACAGATACGCAGTATTTT. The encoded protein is CASSLVLGTSTDTQYF. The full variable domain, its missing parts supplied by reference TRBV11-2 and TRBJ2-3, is EAGVAQSPRYKIIEKRQSVAFWCNPISGHATLYWYQQILGQGPKLLIQFQNNGVVDDSQLPKDRFSAERLKGVDSTLKIQPAKLEDSAVYLCASSLVLGTSTDTQYFGPGTRLTVL.

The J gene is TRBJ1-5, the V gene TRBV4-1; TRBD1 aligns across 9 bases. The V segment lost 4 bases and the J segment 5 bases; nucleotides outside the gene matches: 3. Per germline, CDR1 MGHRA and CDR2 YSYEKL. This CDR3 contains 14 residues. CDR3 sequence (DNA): TGCGCCAGCAGCCGGGACAGGGCCTATCAGCCCCAGCATTTT. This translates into CASSRDRAYQPQHF.

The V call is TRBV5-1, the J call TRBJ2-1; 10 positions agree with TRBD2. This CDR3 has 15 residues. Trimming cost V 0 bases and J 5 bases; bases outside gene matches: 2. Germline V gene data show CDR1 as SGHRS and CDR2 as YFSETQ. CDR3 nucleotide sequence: TGCGCCAGCAGCTTGGATAGCGGGAGGAACAATGAGCAGTTCTTC. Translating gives CASSLDSGRNNEQFF.

CDR3 sequence reads: CASSENTGSGGYTF. The CDR3, as DNA: TGTGCCAGCAGTGAAAACACAGGATCCGGTGGCTACACCTTC. The genes are TRBV28 and TRBJ1-2; tentatively, D is TRBD1 (5 bases). Germline loops: CDR1 MDHEN, CDR2 SYDVKM. The CDR3 is 14 residues long. With 5 bases removed from V and 7 bases from J, the gap between germline ends came to 17 bases.

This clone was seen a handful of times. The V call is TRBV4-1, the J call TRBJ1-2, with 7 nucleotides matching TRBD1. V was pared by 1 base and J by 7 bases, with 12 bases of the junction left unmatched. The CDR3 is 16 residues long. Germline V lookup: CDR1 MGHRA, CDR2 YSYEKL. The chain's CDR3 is CASSQVTGTVLLGYTF. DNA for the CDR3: TGCGCCAGCAGCCAAGTAACCGGGACAGTCCTTCTTGGCTACACCTTC.

CDR3 in DNA: TGTGCCAGCAGTGCGATGGGAGGCACTGAAGCTTTCTTT. It specifies CASSAMGGTEAFF. J is TRBJ1-1 and V is TRBV6-4; D call uncertain. Germline CDR1 MRHNA, CDR2 SNTAGT. The CDR3 loop spans 13 amino acids. The V gene lost 4 bases and the J gene lost 4 bases, with 10 bases spanning the gap.

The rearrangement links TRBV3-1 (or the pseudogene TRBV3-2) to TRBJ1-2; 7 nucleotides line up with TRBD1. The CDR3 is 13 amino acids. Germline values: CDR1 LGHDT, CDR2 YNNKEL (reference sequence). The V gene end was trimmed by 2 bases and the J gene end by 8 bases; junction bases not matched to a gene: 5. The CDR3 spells CASSQRGTDGYTF. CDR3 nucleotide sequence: TGTGCCAGCAGCCAAAGGGGGACAGACGGCTACACCTTC.